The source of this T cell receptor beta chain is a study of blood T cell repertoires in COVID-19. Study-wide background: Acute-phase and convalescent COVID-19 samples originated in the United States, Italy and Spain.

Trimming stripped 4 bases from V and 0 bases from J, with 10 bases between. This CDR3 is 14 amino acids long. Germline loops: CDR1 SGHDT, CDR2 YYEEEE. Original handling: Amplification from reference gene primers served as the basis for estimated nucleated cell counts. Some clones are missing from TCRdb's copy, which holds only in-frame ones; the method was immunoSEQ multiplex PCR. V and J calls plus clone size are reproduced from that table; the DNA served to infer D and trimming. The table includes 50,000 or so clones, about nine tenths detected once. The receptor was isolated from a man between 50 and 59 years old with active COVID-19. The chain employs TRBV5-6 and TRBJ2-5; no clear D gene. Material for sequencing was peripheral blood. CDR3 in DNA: TGTGCCAGCAGCCGAGGAAGTGACCAAGAGACCCAGTACTTC. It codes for CASSRGSDQETQYF.